Sequencing of this T cell receptor (beta chain) was carried out in a study of beta chain features in type 1 diabetes. Study in general: Sorted cell examination encompassed around 100,000,000 cells across all samples.

With respect to this clone: Its specificity is unknown.

Study outcomes and limitations: Moderately but significantly shorter TCRB CDR3s were found in Type 1 diabetes patients in all four CD4+ subsets. Relative to healthy donors, patients appeared to have naive, central memory and Treg TCRB repertoires that were more similar.

Sequencing targeted expressed TCRB transcripts, as all isolated RNA had been reverse transcribed. Profiling relied on immunoSEQ multiplex PCR, and the TCRdb table lists in-frame clones only, not all of them. The data hold approximately 160,000 clones, with 63% observed a single time. Input material: naive CD4+ T cells from blood. The TCR sequence derives from a man younger than 45 with type 1 diabetes.

The CDR3 here is CASSPPGTSGYEQYF. The CDR3 DNA reads TGTGCCAGCAGCCCGCCCGGGACTAGCGGCTACGAGCAGTACTTC. This chain connects TRBV7-2 to TRBJ2-7; 11 bases match TRBD2. The CDR3 runs to 15 residues. CDR1 is SGHTA and CDR2 is FQGNSA in the germline V gene. Trimming removed 5 bases from V and 3 bases from J; junction bases left unmatched: 6.